The 5 T cell receptor beta chains below all came from one sample that was sequenced in a study of blood T cell repertoires in COVID-19. Clones were read by immunoSEQ multiplex PCR, and TCRdb kept only the in-frame ones, dropping some. This table has roughly 70,000 clones, just under 90% appearing once. What was sequenced was peripheral blood. Receptors originate from a woman aged 80 or older with active COVID-19.

The genes are TRBV7-9 and TRBJ1-2, with D perhaps TRBD1 (5 bases). The germline V and J ends were trimmed by 1 base and 0 bases, with 9 bases remaining between them. The CDR3 has 15 residues. Germline CDR1 is SEHNR and CDR2 is FQNEAQ (reference sequence). CDR3 protein: CASSLVGQPNYGYTF. The DNA for the CDR3 is TGTGCCAGCAGCTTAGTGGGGCAGCCTAACTATGGCTACACCTTC.

The chain has TRBV11-3 and TRBJ2-1; D may be TRBD1 (5 bases). The germline gives CDR1 SGHNT, CDR2 YENEEA. The ends were cut back, 5 bases at V and 0 bases at J, with 11 bases in the middle. The CDR3 contains 15 residues. The CDR3 here is CASSPRQSSYNEQFF. DNA of the CDR3: TGTGCCAGCAGCCCGAGACAGAGCTCCTACAATGAGCAGTTCTTC.

The gene calls are TRBV7-9 and TRBJ1-6, with a possible D match to TRBD1 (5 bases). CDR1 is SEHNR, CDR2 FQNEAQ, per germline (reference sequence). There are 13 residues in the CDR3. Trimming removed 1 base at V and 9 bases at J, with 7 bases between. CDR3 DNA sequence: TGTGCCAGCAGCTTAGGGGGCGGTTCACCCCTCCACTTT. Translation: CASSLGGGSPLHF.

The chain couples TRBV2 to TRBJ2-7; D gene unclear. Per germline, CDR1 SNHLY and CDR2 FYNNEI. The CDR3 has 13 amino acids. V was pared by 8 bases and J by 3 bases, with 14 bases between. CDR3 in amino acids: CASAKLDDYEQYF. Here the CDR3 DNA reads TGTGCCAGCGCAAAGCTAGACGACTACGAGCAGTACTTC.

This chain links TRBV15 with TRBJ1-6; 7 bases match TRBD1. The CDR3 is 14 residues long. Trimming removed 1 base from V and 8 bases from J; junction bases left unmatched: 2. CDR1 and CDR2 from the germline V gene are LNHNV and YYDKDF (reference sequence). The CDR3 DNA reads TGTGCCACCAGCAGAGGGCAGGGGGATTCACCCCTCCACTTT. Amino acid sequence: CATSRGQGDSPLHF. Full variable domain (missing parts from reference TRBV15 and TRBJ1-6): DAMVIQNPRYQVTQFGKPVTLSCSQTLNHNVMYWYQQKSSQAPKLLFHYYDKDFNNEADTPDNFQSRRPNTSFCFLDIRSPGLGDTAMYLCATSRGQGDSPLHFGNGTRLTVT.